The clone carrying this T cell receptor (beta chain) was picked up a small number of times. The antigen remains undetermined. Each donor was a Caucasian adult residing in Nashville, Tennessee. This table comes from immunoSEQ multiplex PCR, and its TCRdb copy is limited to in-frame clones, with some not included. The sample carries about 2.3 million clones, 92% recorded once. These data are taken from a study of shared clonotypes between healthy human individuals. Study-level information: Three plates each covered CD4 naive and memory; CD8 naive two, CD8 memory one.

Regarding the study as a whole: The rarefaction results pointed to incomplete sorted-subset sequencing despite large depth.

V lost 6 bases and J lost 5; bases outside the gene matches: 7. The CDR3 loop spans 15 amino acids. In germline, CDR1 is MNHEY, CDR2 SVGAGI. The sequenced sample was naive CD4+ T cells from PBMCs. This sample's subset: CD45RA+ positively selected. The chain carries TRBV6-5 and TRBJ2-2; 9 nucleotides line up with TRBD1. The TCR originated in a man younger than 30 in good health. Some clones in this sample may be carry-over from other donors' samples. Here the CDR3 reads CASSPRQGGTGELFF. Written as DNA, the CDR3 is TGTGCCAGCAGCCCTCGACAGGGGGGGACCGGGGAGCTGTTTTTT.